This T cell receptor beta chain was captured in a study of blood T cells in healthy people across ages. This clonotype was counted between two and nine times. PCR was performed a second time for about 7 to 12 cycles using a sample-barcoded 5' primer and a J-beta primer mix. The yield of each sample was at least 2.5 million CDR3-containing paired-end reads. TCRdb passed the 5' RACE reads through MiXCR, listing each CDR3 protein once. Of fewer than 800,000 distinct CDR3 sequences in the sample, roughly 32% are singletons; the top ten hold approximately 15%. V lost 7 bases, J lost 2 bases, and 17 bases lay in between. CDR1 SQVTM and CDR2 ANQGSEA come from the germline V gene. The CDR3 extends over 14 amino acids.

The chain uses TRBV29-1 and TRBJ1-1, with D possibly TRBD1 on 5 matching bases. This TCR was sampled from a woman of 80 years or more in good health. The source material was blood. CDR3 loop: CSARDAGTNTEAFF. In DNA form, the CDR3 reads TGCAGCGCCCGGGATGCGGGGACCAACACTGAAGCTTTCTTT.